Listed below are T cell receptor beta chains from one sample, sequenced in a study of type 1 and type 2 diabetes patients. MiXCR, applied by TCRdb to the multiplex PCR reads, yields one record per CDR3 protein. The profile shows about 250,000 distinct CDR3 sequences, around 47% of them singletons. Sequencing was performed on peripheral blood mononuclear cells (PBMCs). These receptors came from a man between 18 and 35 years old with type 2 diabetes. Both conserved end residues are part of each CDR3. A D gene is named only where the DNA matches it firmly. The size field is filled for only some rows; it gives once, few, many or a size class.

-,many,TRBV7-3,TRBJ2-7,TGTGCCAGCAGCTTAAGTGGTGGCTACGAGCAGTACTTC,CASSLSGGYEQYF
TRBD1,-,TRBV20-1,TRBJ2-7,TGCAGTGCCCTCCCCGGGACAGGGCAGAAGTACGAGCAGTACTTC,CSALPGTGQKYEQYF
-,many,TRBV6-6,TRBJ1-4,TGTGCCAGCAGTCGACAAACTAATGAAAAACTGTTTTTT,CASSRQTNEKLFF
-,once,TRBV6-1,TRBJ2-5,TGTGCCAGCAGTGAACATGGAGGCGGGACCCTAAGGACCCAGTACTTC,CASSEHGGGTLRTQYF
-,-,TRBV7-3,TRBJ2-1,TGTGCCAGCAGCCCCGACGGTGGGTCGCGACAGGACGAGCAGTTCTTC,CASSPDGGSRQDEQFF
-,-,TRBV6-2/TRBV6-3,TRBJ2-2,TGTGCCAGCAGTTGGGGGGCCACCGGGGAGCTGTTTTTT,CASSWGATGELFF
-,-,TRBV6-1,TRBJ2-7,TGTGCCAGCAGCGTCTCGGAGAATGAGCAGTACTTC,CASSVSENEQYF
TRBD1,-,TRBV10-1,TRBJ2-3,TGCGCCAGCAGTGGTTCCGGGACAGCTGAAGATACGCAGTATTTT,CASSGSGTAEDTQYF
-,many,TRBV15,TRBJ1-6,TGTGCCACCAGCAGACTACCCGGACGGAGCCTGAATTCACCCCTCCACTTT,CATSRLPGRSLNSPLHF
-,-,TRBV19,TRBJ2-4,TGTGCCAGTAGTATGACAGAGCTAGCCAAAAACATTCAGTACTTC,CASSMTELAKNIQYF
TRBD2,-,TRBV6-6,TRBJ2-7,TGTGCCAGCAGTTACTTGGGACTAGATGACGAGCAGTACTTC,CASSYLGLDDEQYF
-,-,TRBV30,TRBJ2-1,TGTGCCTGGAGTGTGGGCAGGAGCCATGAGCAGTTCTTC,CAWSVGRSHEQFF
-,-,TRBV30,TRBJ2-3,TGTGCCTGGAGTGAAGGGGTAGGGGGCACAGATACGCAGTATTTT,CAWSEGVGGTDTQYF
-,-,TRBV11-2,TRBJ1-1,TGTGCCAGCAGCTCTTGGGACACTGAAGCTTTCTTT,CASSSWDTEAFF
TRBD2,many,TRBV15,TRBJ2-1,TGTGCCACCAGCAGGAAAGGGACTAGCGGGGGAACCTACAATGAGCAGTTCTTC,CATSRKGTSGGTYNEQFF
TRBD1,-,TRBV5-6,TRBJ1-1,TGTGCCAGCAGCTTGGGGACAGGGGACACTGAAGCTTTCTTT,CASSLGTGDTEAFF
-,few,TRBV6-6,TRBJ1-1,TGTGCCAGCAGTTACATCCGGGAGAACACTGAAGCTTTCTTT,CASSYIRENTEAFF
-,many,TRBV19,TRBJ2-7,TGTGCCACCACGGGCGGGGTCGAGCAGTACTTC,CATTGGVEQYF
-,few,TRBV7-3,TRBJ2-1,TGTGCCAGCAGCTTCACCCCAGGTGGAGACAATGAGCAGTTCTTC,CASSFTPGGDNEQFF
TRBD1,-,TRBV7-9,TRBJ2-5,TGTGCCAGCAGCGCCATCGGGACAGGTTCTTTAGAGACCCAGTACTTC,CASSAIGTGSLETQYF
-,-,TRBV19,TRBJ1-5,TGTGCCAGCAGCCACACGGGGGCGAAAAGCAATCAGCCCCAGCATTTT,CASSHTGAKSNQPQHF
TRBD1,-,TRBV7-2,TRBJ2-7,TGTGCCAGCAGCTTAGACGGACAGGGAAGACACGAGCAGTACTTC,CASSLDGQGRHEQYF
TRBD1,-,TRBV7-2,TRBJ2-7,TGTGCCAGCAGCTTAGCCTGGACAGGGGGCGCGGAGCAGTACTTC,CASSLAWTGGAEQYF
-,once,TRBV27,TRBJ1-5,TGTGCCAGCAGTTACGGAGGGAAGGGCCAGCCCCAGCATTTT,CASSYGGKGQPQHF
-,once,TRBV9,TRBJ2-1,TGTGCCAGCAGCTTAGTCTCGGGAACCTCCTACAATGAGCAGTTCTTC,CASSLVSGTSYNEQFF
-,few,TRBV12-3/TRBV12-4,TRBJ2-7,TGTGCCAGCAGCGACCCGAGCAACGTCTACGAGCAGTACTTC,CASSDPSNVYEQYF
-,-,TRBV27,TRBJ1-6,TGTGCCAGCAGGGTACGGGGTCTAGGGTCACCCCTCCACTTT,CASRVRGLGSPLHF
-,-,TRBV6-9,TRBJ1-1,TGTGCCAGCAGCACCCCGGGCGGGAACACGGAAGCTTTCTTT,CASSTPGGNTEAFF
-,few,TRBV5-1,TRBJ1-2,TGCGCCAGCAGCAAGACAGATAACTATGGCTACACCTTC,CASSKTDNYGYTF
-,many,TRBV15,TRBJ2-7,TGTGCCACCAGCAGAGGTGTGGGTTACGAGCAGTACTTC,CATSRGVGYEQYF
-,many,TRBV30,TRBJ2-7,TGTGCCTGGAGGGACAGATACGAGCAGTACTTC,CAWRDRYEQYF
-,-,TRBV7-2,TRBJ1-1,TGTGCCAGCAGCCCTCCGGGGCAGATGAACACTGAAGCTTTCTTT,CASSPPGQMNTEAFF
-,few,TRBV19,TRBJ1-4,TGTGCCAGTAGTATAAAGAGGACCGAAAAACTGTTTTTT,CASSIKRTEKLFF
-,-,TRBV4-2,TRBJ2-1,TGTGCCAGCAGCCAAGTTCGAAGGGGGGCTTATTACAATGAGCAGTTCTTC,CASSQVRRGAYYNEQFF
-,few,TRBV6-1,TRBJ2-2,TGTGCCAGCAGTGAGGTTATTGTCGGGGAGCTGTTTTTT,CASSEVIVGELFF
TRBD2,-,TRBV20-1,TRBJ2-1,TGCAGTGCTGATAGCGGGGGGGCCAGTGAGCAGTTCTTC,CSADSGGASEQFF
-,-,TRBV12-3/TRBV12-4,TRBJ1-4,TGTGCCAGCAGTGGGGGGGGGTCCGGGGCAACTAATGAAAAACTGTTTTTT,CASSGGGSGATNEKLFF
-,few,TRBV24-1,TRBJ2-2,TGTGCCACCAGTGCCTCGAGTGGGCCACCCAGGGAGCTGTTTTTT,CATSASSGPPRELFF
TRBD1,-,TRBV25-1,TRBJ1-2,TGTGCCAGCAGTGAATTTCAGGGGGGCTCTGGCTACACCTTC,CASSEFQGGSGYTF
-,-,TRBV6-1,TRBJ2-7,TGTGCCAGCAGTGACAGGTTGGCCAACGAGCAGTACTTC,CASSDRLANEQYF
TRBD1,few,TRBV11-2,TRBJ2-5,TGTGCCAGCAGCTTAGCCCTGACAGGGGTCTACCAAGAGACCCAGTACTTC,CASSLALTGVYQETQYF
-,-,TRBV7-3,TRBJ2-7,TGTGCCAGCAGCTTAGGGGACTCCTCCTACGAGCAGTACTTC,CASSLGDSSYEQYF
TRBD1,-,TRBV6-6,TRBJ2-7,TGCGCCAGCAAAGACAGGGTATACGAGCAGTACTTC,CASKDRVYEQYF
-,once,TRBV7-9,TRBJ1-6,TGTGCCAGCAGCTTATCGGGACAAGAAAATTCACCCCTCCACTTT,CASSLSGQENSPLHF
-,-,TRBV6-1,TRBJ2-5,TGTGCCAGCAGTGAAGCGGGATCCAAAGAGACCCAGTACTTC,CASSEAGSKETQYF
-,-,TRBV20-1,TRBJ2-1,TGCAGTGCTCGGGGGGCAAGCTACAATGAGCAGTTCTTC,CSARGASYNEQFF
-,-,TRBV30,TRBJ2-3,TGTGCCTGGAGTCTCGGTCGGGGGACAGATACGCAGTATTTT,CAWSLGRGTDTQYF
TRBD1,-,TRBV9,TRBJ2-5,TGTGCCAGCAGCGCGGGACAGGGGGCCTTTCTGGAGACCCAGTACTTC,CASSAGQGAFLETQYF
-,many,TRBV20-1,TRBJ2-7,TGCAGTGCCCTGTCCAGGACACCAGTGGGCGAGCAGTACTTC,CSALSRTPVGEQYF
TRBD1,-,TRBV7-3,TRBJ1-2,TGTGCCAGCAGTTACGGGGCAGGGGGAGGCTACACCTTC,CASSYGAGGGYTF
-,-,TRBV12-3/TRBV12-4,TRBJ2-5,TGTGCCAGCAGTTTATCTGGTTACCAAGAGACCCAGTACTTC,CASSLSGYQETQYF
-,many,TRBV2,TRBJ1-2,TGTGCCAGCAGTGAAGTTGGGATTGGGTATGGCTACACCTTC,CASSEVGIGYGYTF
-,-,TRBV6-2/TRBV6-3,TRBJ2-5,TGTGCCAGCAGTTACAATTCAGGACTACGGGAGACCCAGTACTTC,CASSYNSGLRETQYF
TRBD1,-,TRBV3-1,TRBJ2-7,TGTGCCAGCAGCCCCCAATGGACAGGGACGAACGAGCAGTACTTC,CASSPQWTGTNEQYF
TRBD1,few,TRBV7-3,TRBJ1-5,TGTGCCAGCAGCTCCCGGACAGGGGATCAGCCCCAGCATTTT,CASSSRTGDQPQHF